A selection of T cell receptor beta chains follows, all from one sample in a study of blood T cells in healthy people across ages. TCRdb re-derived calls from the 5' RACE reads in MiXCR, one entry per CDR3 protein. Here the sample spans about 1.6 million distinct CDR3 sequences, about 35% being singletons. The specimen sequenced was blood. These receptors came from a woman in her 30s in good health. CDR3s include the opening cysteine and the closing phenylalanine or tryptophan. D genes are given only for firm matches. Size is omitted from some rows. Given values are once, few, many or a class for expanded clones.

clone_size,j_call,v_call,d_call,cdr3_aa,cdr3_nt
NA,TRBJ2-6,TRBV7-6,NA,CASSLAVGPIGANVLTF,TGTGCCAGCAGCTTAGCGGTGGGTCCGATAGGGGCCAACGTCCTGACTTTC
few,TRBJ2-3,TRBV20-1,NA,CSAPTVGTDTQYF,TGCAGTGCCCCTACGGTGGGCACAGATACGCAGTATTTT
NA,TRBJ2-1,TRBV6-2/TRBV6-3,TRBD2,CASSYSSREGTYNEQFF,TGTGCCAGCAGTTACTCGAGTAGGGAGGGGACCTACAATGAGCAGTTCTTC
NA,TRBJ1-1,TRBV5-1,TRBD1,CASSVYGRDRGYMNTEAFF,TGCGCCAGCAGTGTCTATGGGAGGGACAGGGGCTACATGAACACTGAAGCTTTCTTT
NA,TRBJ2-5,TRBV10-3,TRBD2,CAISAELAGLRETQYF,TGTGCCATCAGTGCCGAACTAGCGGGTTTGAGAGAGACCCAGTACTTC
NA,TRBJ2-1,TRBV19,TRBD2,CASSWRTSDHNEQFF,TGTGCCAGTAGTTGGAGGACTAGCGACCACAATGAGCAGTTCTTC
NA,TRBJ1-1,TRBV7-9,NA,CASSSRRMNTEAFF,TGTGCCAGCAGCTCGAGGAGGATGAACACTGAAGCTTTCTTT
NA,TRBJ2-3,TRBV12-5,NA,CASGLEATDTQYF,TGTGCTAGTGGTTTGGAGGCCACAGATACGCAGTATTTT
NA,TRBJ2-7,TRBV3-1,NA,CASSATGAFSYEQYF,TGTGCCAGCAGCGCCACGGGGGCTTTTTCCTACGAGCAGTACTTC
NA,TRBJ2-1,TRBV6-5,TRBD2,CASSYSSGRADYNEQLF,TGTGCCAGCAGTTACTCTAGCGGGAGGGCGGATTACAATGAGCAGCTCTTC
NA,TRBJ2-7,TRBV19,NA,CASRSTRWEQYF,TGTGCCAGTAGGTCGACCCGCTGGGAGCAGTACTTC
few,TRBJ1-4,TRBV7-9,NA,CASSSQGFEKLFF,TGTGCCAGCAGCTCTCAGGGTTTCGAAAAACTGTTTTTT
many,TRBJ2-5,TRBV12-3/TRBV12-4,NA,CASSPSLADVQETQYF,TGTGCCAGCAGTCCATCCCTGGCAGACGTCCAAGAGACCCAGTACTTC
NA,TRBJ2-5,TRBV6-5,TRBD1,CANSYSGQGQETQYF,TGTGCCAACAGTTACTCGGGACAGGGGCAAGAGACCCAGTACTTC
NA,TRBJ2-1,TRBV7-7,NA,CASSHRAAYNEQFF,TGTGCCAGCAGCCACAGAGCGGCGTACAATGAGCAGTTCTTC
NA,TRBJ2-5,TRBV7-6,NA,CASSPSRGNGETQYF,TGTGCCAGCAGCCCATCCCGGGGGAATGGGGAGACCCAGTACTTC
NA,TRBJ2-5,TRBV2,TRBD2,CASSARGGMKYQETQYF,TGTGCCAGCAGTGCTCGGGGGGGCATGAAGTACCAAGAGACCCAGTACTTC
NA,TRBJ1-2,TRBV20-1,NA,CSAPPGTTNYGYTF,TGCAGTGCTCCCCCCGGGACAACTAACTATGGCTACACCTTC
few,TRBJ2-3,TRBV29-1,NA,CSVRDSTGPDTQYF,TGCAGCGTTAGGGACTCAACAGGGCCAGATACGCAGTATTTT
NA,TRBJ1-5,TRBV28,NA,CASSFFRLGQPQHF,TGTGCCAGCAGTTTTTTCAGACTGGGTCAGCCCCAGCATTTT
few,TRBJ2-7,TRBV20-1,NA,CSARGQTHEQYF,TGCAGTGCTAGAGGCCAAACCCACGAGCAGTACTTC
few,TRBJ2-3,TRBV7-3,NA,CASSQGRTADTQYF,TGTGCCAGCAGCCAAGGGCGTACCGCAGATACGCAGTATTTT
NA,TRBJ1-1,TRBV20-1,NA,CSASGRNTKAFF,TGCAGTGCTAGTGGGCGGAACACTAAAGCTTTCTTT
NA,TRBJ2-1,TRBV5-6,TRBD2,CASSPTSGRRNEQFF,TGTGCCAGCAGCCCCACTAGCGGGAGGAGGAATGAGCAGTTCTTC
NA,TRBJ2-7,TRBV9,TRBD2,CASSEGSSGSLEQYF,TGTGCCAGCAGTGAGGGGTCTAGCGGGAGTCTCGAGCAGTACTTC
NA,TRBJ2-7,TRBV11-2,TRBD1,CASSQAGGQGHYEQYF,TGTGCCAGCAGCCAGGCCGGGGGACAGGGCCACTACGAGCAGTACTTC
NA,TRBJ2-1,TRBV5-6,TRBD2,CASSLVPGGASYNKQFF,TGTGCCAGCAGCTTGGTTCCCGGGGGGGCCTCCTACAATAAGCAGTTCTTC
NA,TRBJ2-3,TRBV28,TRBD2,CASSFTLAGAPSTDTQYF,TGTGCCAGCAGTTTCACCTTAGCGGGGGCCCCTAGCACAGATACGCAGTATTTT
NA,TRBJ2-5,TRBV2,NA,CASSELGVRETQYF,TGTGCCAGCAGTGAACTGGGAGTGAGGGAGACCCAGTACTTC
few,TRBJ2-5,TRBV9,TRBD2,CASSVVAGGPQETQYF,TGTGCCAGCAGCGTAGTGGCGGGGGGCCCACAAGAGACCCAGTACTTC
NA,TRBJ1-5,TRBV15,NA,CATSRLPGRGDQPQHF,TGTGCCACCAGCAGACTTCCCGGCAGGGGCGATCAGCCCCAGCATTTT
NA,TRBJ2-3,TRBV29-1,NA,CSVPPGPQEQDTQYF,TGCAGCGTCCCTCCGGGACCTCAGGAGCAAGATACGCAGTATTTT
few,TRBJ2-4,TRBV6-1,TRBD1,CASRRTPPGQGGSIQYF,TGTGCCAGCAGACGAACCCCCCCGGGACAGGGGGGGAGCATTCAGTACTTC
NA,TRBJ2-3,TRBV11-1,TRBD2,CASSINYRDILGTSGPGSTDTQYF,TGTGCCAGCAGCATTAACTACCGGGACATCCTCGGGACTAGCGGGCCCGGTAGCACAGATACGCAGTATTTT
NA,TRBJ2-7,TRBV9,NA,CASSVEAESSYEQYF,TGTGCCAGCAGCGTAGAGGCCGAAAGCTCCTACGAGCAGTACTTC
few,TRBJ2-1,TRBV6-6,NA,CASSTRDSLNYNEQFF,TGTGCCAGCAGTACCCGGGACTCCTTAAACTACAATGAGCAGTTCTTC
few,TRBJ1-6,TRBV6-1,NA,CASRGVQGLSSYNSPLHF,TGTGCCAGCAGAGGAGTGCAGGGTCTAAGCTCCTATAATTCACCCCTCCACTTT
once,TRBJ2-5,TRBV7-8,TRBD2,CASSHTSGGYYNQETQYF,TGTGCCAGCAGCCATACTAGCGGGGGCTACTATAACCAAGAGACCCAGTACTTC
few,TRBJ1-1,TRBV20-1,NA,CSARPGGFREAFF,TGCAGTGCTCGCCCGGGCGGTTTTCGCGAGGCTTTCTTT
NA,TRBJ2-7,TRBV6-5,NA,CASSYSGGNGPLGYEQYF,TGTGCCAGCAGTTACTCAGGCGGCAACGGCCCCCTTGGGTACGAGCAGTACTTC
many,TRBJ2-3,TRBV4-1,NA,CASSHNVDTGGTDTQYF,TGCGCCAGCAGCCACAACGTTGACACTGGAGGCACAGATACGCAGTATTTT
NA,TRBJ1-6,TRBV10-3,TRBD1,CAISVTGNYNSPLHF,TGTGCCATCTCAGTGACAGGGAACTATAATTCACCCCTCCACTTT
few,TRBJ1-5,TRBV20-1,NA,CSAAGGNQPQHF,TGCAGTGCCGCGGGGGGGAATCAGCCCCAGCATTTT
NA,TRBJ1-1,TRBV6-2/TRBV6-3,TRBD1,CASTLLRTGGTEAFF,TGTGCCAGCACCCTCCTCAGGACAGGGGGCACTGAAGCTTTCTTT
few,TRBJ2-1,TRBV2,TRBD2,CASGAGTSGSNEQFF,TGTGCCAGCGGGGCCGGGACTAGCGGGTCCAATGAGCAGTTCTTC